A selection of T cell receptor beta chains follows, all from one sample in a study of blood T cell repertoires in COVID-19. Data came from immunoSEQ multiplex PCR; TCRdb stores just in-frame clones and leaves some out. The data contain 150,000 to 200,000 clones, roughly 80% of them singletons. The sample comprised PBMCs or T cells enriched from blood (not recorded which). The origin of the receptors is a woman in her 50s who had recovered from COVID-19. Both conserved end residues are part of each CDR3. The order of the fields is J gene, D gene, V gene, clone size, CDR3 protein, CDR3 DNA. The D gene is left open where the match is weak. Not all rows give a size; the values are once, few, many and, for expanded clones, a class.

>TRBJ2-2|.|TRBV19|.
CASSWAGVAGELFF
TGTGCCAGTAGTTGGGCAGGGGTCGCCGGGGAGCTGTTTTTT
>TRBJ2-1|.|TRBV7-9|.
CASSLDWYEQFF
TGTGCCAGCAGCTTAGACTGGTATGAGCAGTTCTTC
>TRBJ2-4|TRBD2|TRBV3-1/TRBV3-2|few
CASSQDLGLAENIQYF
TGTGCCAGCAGCCAAGATTTGGGACTAGCGGAAAACATTCAGTACTTC
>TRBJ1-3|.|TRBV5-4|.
CASSLKGGSGNTIYF
TGTGCCAGCAGCTTGAAAGGGGGCTCTGGAAACACCATATATTTT
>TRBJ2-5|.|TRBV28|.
CASCVPQETQYF
TGTGCCAGCTGCGTCCCCCAAGAGACCCAGTACTTC
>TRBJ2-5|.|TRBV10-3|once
CAYRGGERETQYF
TGTGCCTACAGGGGGGGTGAAAGGGAGACCCAGTACTTC
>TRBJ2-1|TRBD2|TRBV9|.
CASSVSGTTQFF
TGTGCCAGCAGCGTCTCCGGGACTACGCAGTTCTTC
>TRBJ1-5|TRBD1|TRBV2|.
CATSQDRGGNQPQHF
TGTGCCACCAGCCAGGACAGGGGGGGCAATCAGCCCCAGCATTTT
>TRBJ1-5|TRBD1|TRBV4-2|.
CASSQDRGQQPQHF
TGTGCCAGCAGCCAGGACAGGGGGCAACAGCCCCAGCATTTT
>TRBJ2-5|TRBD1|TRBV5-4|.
CASSLAEGAETQYF
TGTGCCAGCAGCTTGGCCGAGGGGGCGGAGACCCAGTACTTC
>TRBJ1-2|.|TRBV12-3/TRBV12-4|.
CASSFRVGGYTF
TGTGCCAGCAGTTTTAGAGTTGGTGGCTACACCTTC
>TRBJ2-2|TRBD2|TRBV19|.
CASMRAGGPTGELFF
TGTGCCAGTATGAGAGCGGGAGGCCCCACCGGGGAGCTGTTTTTT
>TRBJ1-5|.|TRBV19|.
CASIPSSRANQPQHF
TGTGCCAGTATCCCCTCGAGCAGGGCCAATCAGCCCCAGCATTTT
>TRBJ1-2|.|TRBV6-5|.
CATEADRPLRRF
TGTGCCACCGAGGCAGACAGACCTTTGCGACGCTTC
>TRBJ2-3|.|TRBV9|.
CASSVGPGSTDTQYF
TGTGCCAGCAGCGTAGGACCGGGAAGCACAGATACGCAGTATTTT
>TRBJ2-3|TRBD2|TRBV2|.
CASTVAGVVMTDTQYF
TGTGCCAGCACAGTAGCGGGAGTGGTAATGACAGATACGCAGTATTTT
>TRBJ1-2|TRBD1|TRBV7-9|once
CASSLGTGHEGYTF
TGTGCCAGCAGCTTAGGGACAGGGCACGAGGGCTACACCTTC
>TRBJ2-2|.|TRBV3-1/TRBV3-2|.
CASFQQGGVGTGELFF
TGTGCCAGTTTCCAGCAGGGGGGCGTTGGAACCGGGGAGCTGTTTTTT
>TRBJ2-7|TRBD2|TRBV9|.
CASSRTSGTYEQYF
TGTGCCAGCAGCAGGACTAGCGGGACCTACGAGCAGTACTTC